The 15 T cell receptor beta chains presented below share a single source sample, sequenced in a study of neoadjuvant anti-PD-1 for oral cavity cancer. The sample's time point: after neoadjuvant nivolumab, at surgical resection. The assay was immunoSEQ multiplex PCR, and TCRdb's table has in-frame clones only and misses some. The table has about 12,000 clones, around 70% seen once. This specimen consisted of PBMCs, obtained after nivolumab (anti-PD-1) treatment. These receptors were obtained from a person aged 35 to 85 with oral cavity squamous cell carcinoma.

The V and J genes are TRBV30 and TRBJ2-1; D call uncertain. The germline CDR1 and CDR2 sequences are GTSNPN and SVGIG (reference sequence). V lost 7 bases and J lost 0, with 10 bases in between. The CDR3 has 13 amino acids. The CDR3 sequence: CASAESSYNEQFF. In nucleotides, the CDR3 is TGTGCCTCGGCGGAGAGCTCCTACAATGAGCAGTTCTTC.

The chain carries TRBV4-2 and TRBJ2-7, with 7 bases matching TRBD2. The CDR3 spans 16 residues. In germline, CDR1 is LGHNA, CDR2 YNFKEQ. The V gene end was trimmed by 0 bases and the J gene end by 5 bases; junction bases not matched to a gene: 10. The CDR3 region is CASSQEGAGRSDEQYF. CDR3 nucleotide sequence: TGTGCCAGCAGCCAAGAAGGAGCGGGGAGATCAGACGAGCAGTACTTC.

J is TRBJ1-1 and V is TRBV6-5; no definite D call. Germline V lookup: CDR1 MNHEY, CDR2 SVGAGI. V shed 5 bases and J shed 2 bases, with 9 bases lying between them. There are 13 residues in the CDR3. CDR3 nucleotides: TGTGCCAGCAGTCCCCCAGAAAACACTGAAGCTTTCTTT. It specifies CASSPPENTEAFF.

This chain links TRBV7-9 with TRBJ2-2; 8 bases are a match to TRBD2. The CDR3 has 18 residues. J gave up 2 bases and V 2 bases, and 10 bases lay outside the gene matches. The germline V gene encodes CDR1 SEHNR and CDR2 FQNEAQ (reference sequence). This chain's CDR3 is CASSLSPLAGRNTGELFF. The CDR3 region has the DNA TGTGCCAGCAGCTTATCACCCTTAGCGGGGCGTAACACCGGGGAGCTGTTTTTT.

The chain couples TRBV19 to TRBJ1-2; no clear D gene. The germline CDR1 and CDR2 sequences are LNHDA and SQIVND (reference sequence). This CDR3 region has 13 residues. V shed 6 bases and J shed 5 bases, with 13 bases lying between them. The CDR3 protein is CASSPNGFYGYTF. Written as DNA, the CDR3 is TGTGCCAGTAGCCCCAACGGGTTTTATGGCTACACCTTC.

The J gene is TRBJ2-7, the V gene TRBV28; maybe TRBD2 (5 bases). This CDR3 has 12 amino acids. Germline V gene sequence: CDR1 MDHEN, CDR2 SYDVKM. The V and J ends lost 8 bases and 6 bases respectively, with 14 bases between them. This CDR3 is CASLDSKGEQYF. The CDR3 DNA is TGTGCCAGCTTGGACTCAAAGGGCGAGCAGTACTTC.

This clone appeared a few times. The junction departs from the called germline gene at one end, perhaps through a read error. The chain carries TRBV25-1 and TRBJ2-1, with TRBD2 identical over 12 bases. The germline V gene encodes CDR1 MGHDK and CDR2 SYGVNS. This CDR3 is built from 17 residues. CDR3 sequence reads: CASTETQPSGRAHEQFF. CDR3 bases: TGTGCCAGCACTGAAACCCAACCTAGCGGGAGGGCCCATGAGCAGTTCTTC. Filled out from reference TRBV25-1 and TRBJ2-1, the complete variable domain reads EADIYQTPRYLVIGTGKKITLECSQTMGHDKMYWYQQDPGMELHLIHYSYGVNSTEKGDLSSESTVSRIRTEHFPLTLESARPSHTSQYLCASTETQPSGRAHEQFFGPGTRLTVL.

The J gene is TRBJ1-1, the V gene TRBV4-1; possible D gene TRBD1, 5 bases. Trimming stripped 8 bases from V and 0 bases from J, with 10 bases between. Per the germline V gene, CDR1 is MGHRA and CDR2 is YSYEKL. The CDR3 runs to 13 residues. The CDR3 is CASLRGVNTEAFF. In nucleotides, the CDR3 is TGCGCCAGCCTCAGAGGGGTGAACACTGAAGCTTTCTTT.

The V call is TRBV9, the J call TRBJ2-5; D unresolved. The V end was cut by 0 bases, the J end by 5 bases, with 14 bases between. CDR3 length: 15 residues. Germline loops: CDR1 SGDLS, CDR2 YYNGEE. The CDR3 sequence: CASSVGTILRETQYF. The CDR3 DNA reads as TGTGCCAGCAGCGTAGGAACAATACTTAGGGAGACCCAGTACTTC.

The chain recombines TRBV7-8 with TRBJ2-2; a possible D gene is TRBD2 (6 bases). V lost 4 bases and J lost 2, with 20 bases in between. The CDR3 runs to 18 residues. Looked up from germline, CDR1 is SGHVS and CDR2 is FQNEAQ. For the CDR3, the DNA is TGTGCCAGCAGCTCCCACGCAGTGGGAGGACTTAACACCGGGGAGCTGTTTTTT. Translation: CASSSHAVGGLNTGELFF. The whole variable domain, filled in from reference TRBV7-8 and TRBJ2-2, reads GAGVSQSPRYKVAKRGQDVALRCDPISGHVSLFWYQQALGQGPEFLTYFQNEAQLDKSGLPSDRFFAERPEGSVSTLKIQRTQQEDSAVYLCASSSHAVGGLNTGELFFGEGSRLTVL.

The CDR3 protein is CASSGHFQPQHF. CDR3 DNA: TGTGCCAGCAGCGGGCATTTTCAGCCCCAGCATTTT. This chain uses TRBV7-3 with TRBJ1-5, with unresolved D. Trimming removed 5 bases from V and 6 bases from J, with 8 bases in between. Germline lookup yields CDR1 SGHTA and CDR2 FQGTGA. The CDR3 has 12 residues.

This chain links TRBV2 with TRBJ2-1; perhaps TRBD1 as D (6 bases). Per the germline V gene, CDR1 is SNHLY and CDR2 is FYNNEI. This CDR3 has 15 residues. Between the trimmed V and J ends, which lost 6 bases and 6 bases, there was a span of 18 bases. CDR3 DNA sequence: TGTGCCAGCAGAGGATTGGGGGCTGTAGGCAATGAGCAGTTCTTC. Protein: CASRGLGAVGNEQFF.

The chain joins TRBV27 to TRBJ2-7; D might be TRBD1 (6 bases). V was shortened by 10 bases and J by 1 base, with 14 bases between the two germline ends. The CDR3 has 13 residues. CDR1 and CDR2 (germline): MNHEY, SMNVEV (reference sequence). The chain's CDR3 is CATHTTGSYEQYF. CDR3 nucleotides: TGTGCCACCCACACGACAGGATCCTACGAGCAGTACTTC.

The rearrangement joins TRBV11-2 to TRBJ2-2; the D is unclear. The CDR3 loop spans 15 amino acids. Deletions cut 5 bases from V and 7 bases from J, with 17 bases between. The germline gives CDR1 SGHAT, CDR2 FQNNGV. CDR3: CASSVTGSQGGELFF. Here the CDR3 DNA reads TGTGCCAGCAGCGTTACCGGGTCCCAAGGCGGGGAGCTGTTTTTT.

The chain has TRBV4-1 and TRBJ2-3, with D perhaps matching TRBD2 (5 bases). CDR1 and CDR2 from the germline V gene are MGHRA and YSYEKL. This CDR3 has 16 residues. Deletions cut 4 bases from V and 6 bases from J, with 20 bases between. In DNA, the CDR3 is TGCGCCAGCAGCCCCCAGTCTGAGGGCCGGGTGGATACGCAGTATTTT. Translating it yields CASSPQSEGRVDTQYF.